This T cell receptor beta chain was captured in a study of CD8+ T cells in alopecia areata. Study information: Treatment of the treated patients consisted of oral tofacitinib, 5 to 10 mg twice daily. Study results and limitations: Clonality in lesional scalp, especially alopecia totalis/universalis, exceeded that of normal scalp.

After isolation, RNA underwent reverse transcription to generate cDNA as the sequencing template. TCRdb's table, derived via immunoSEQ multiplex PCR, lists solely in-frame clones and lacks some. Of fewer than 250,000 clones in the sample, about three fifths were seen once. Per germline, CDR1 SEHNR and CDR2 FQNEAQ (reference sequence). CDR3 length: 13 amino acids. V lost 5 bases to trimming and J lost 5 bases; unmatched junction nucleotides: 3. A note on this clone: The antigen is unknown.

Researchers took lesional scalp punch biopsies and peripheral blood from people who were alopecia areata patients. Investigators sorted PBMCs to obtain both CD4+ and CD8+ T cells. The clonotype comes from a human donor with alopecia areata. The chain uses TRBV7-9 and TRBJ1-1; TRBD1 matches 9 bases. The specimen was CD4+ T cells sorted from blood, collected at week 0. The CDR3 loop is CASSPQGATEAFF. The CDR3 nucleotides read TGTGCCAGCAGCCCACAGGGGGCGACTGAAGCTTTCTTT.